Below are 4 T cell receptor beta chains sequenced from a single sample in a study of OX40 agonist ivuxolimab in advanced cancers. Sequenced by immunoSEQ multiplex PCR; TCRdb stores in-frame clones only, minus some. The sample has about 73,000 clones, approximately 86% seen once. The material was CD4+ or CD8+ T cells sorted from blood, obtained in a trial of the OX40 agonist ivuxolimab. All receptors derive from an adult with an advanced solid tumor such as melanoma, head and neck, liver or kidney cancer.

The rearrangement joins TRBV2 to TRBJ2-3, with TRBD2 matching 7 bases. V gave up 5 bases and J gave up 0 bases; unmatched junction bases: 2. This CDR3 is 14 amino acids long. CDR1 and CDR2 (germline): SNHLY, FYNNEI. This CDR3 reads CASSRAGSTDTQYF. The DNA of the CDR3 is TGTGCCAGCAGTAGAGCGGGGAGCACAGATACGCAGTATTTT.

This CDR3 is CASSYLGGQGGVIGYTF. In nucleotides, the CDR3 is TGTGCCAGCAGCTACCTCGGAGGACAGGGGGGTGTAATAGGCTACACCTTC. This sequence joins TRBV5-6 and TRBJ1-2, with 10 bases fitting TRBD1. The V and J ends lost 3 bases and 8 bases, in that order; junction bases with no gene match: 16. The CDR3 covers 17 residues. Germline CDR1 reads SGHDT; CDR2 reads YYEEEE.

This clone was seen only a few times. V gene TRBV19 combines with J gene TRBJ2-2, with TRBD1 matching 10 bases. CDR1 and CDR2 (germline): LNHDA, SQIVND (reference sequence). CDR3 size: 17 residues. Trimming took 4 bases from V and 6 from J; bases not matched to a gene: 11. The CDR3 nucleotides read TGTGCCAGTAGTACCGGGTCTTGGGGACAGGGGTCCGGGGAGCTGTTTTTT. This translates into CASSTGSWGQGSGELFF.

The chain has TRBV29-1 and TRBJ2-3; the match to TRBD1 covers 10 bases. The CDR3 consists of 13 residues. Per the germline V gene, CDR1 is SQVTM and CDR2 is ANQGSEA. After removal of 3 bases from V and 6 bases from J, the junction contained 3 bases not matched to a gene. CDR3 coding DNA: TGCAGCGTTGAGACAGGGGGCTCGGATACGCAGTATTTT. Protein product: CSVETGGSDTQYF.